These 10 T cell receptor beta chains originate from one sample sequenced in a study of blood T cell repertoires in COVID-19. The assay was immunoSEQ multiplex PCR, and TCRdb's table has in-frame clones only and misses some. The repertoire holds 150,000 to 200,000 clones, with about 80% as singletons. The specimen sequenced was peripheral blood. These receptors were taken from a man aged 55 to 70 with acute or convalescent COVID-19.

V gene TRBV2 combines with J gene TRBJ1-5, with D hard to call. The CDR3 consists of 14 residues. V was cut by 1 base and J by 3 bases, with 7 bases left in between. Germline lookup yields CDR1 SNHLY and CDR2 FYNNEI. In nucleotides, the CDR3 is TGTGCCAGCAGTGAAGGGGCTACCAATCAGCCCCAGCATTTT. This codes for CASSEGATNQPQHF.

This clone was detected a few times. The chain uses TRBV28 and TRBJ2-3; TRBD1 might be the D (5 bases). The V gene lost 4 bases and the J gene lost 6 bases, with 11 bases spanning the gap. The V gene's germline CDR1 is MDHEN and CDR2 SYDVKM. The CDR3 is 13 residues long. The CDR3 protein is CASSYRSGDTQYF. In nucleotides, the CDR3 is TGTGCCAGCAGTTACAGGTCAGGGGATACGCAGTATTTT.

The rearrangement links TRBV25-1 to TRBJ1-6; D unresolved. Trimming shortened V by 2 bases and J by 10 bases, and 12 bases separated the two germline ends. CDR1 and CDR2 from the germline V gene are MGHDK and SYGVNS. This CDR3 spans 14 amino acids. The CDR3 region is CASSELNGESPLHF. The CDR3 coding sequence is TGTGCCAGCAGTGAACTTAACGGGGAATCACCCCTCCACTTT.

The chain recombines TRBV9 with TRBJ2-1; 10 nucleotides agree with TRBD2. CDR3 size: 17 residues. V shed 2 bases and J 3 bases; nucleotides not matched to a gene: 8. Germline CDR1 is SGDLS and CDR2 is YYNGEE. CDR3 sequence reads: CASSVGSTSGDYNEQFF. CDR3 DNA sequence: TGTGCCAGCAGCGTGGGCTCTACTAGCGGGGACTACAATGAGCAGTTCTTC.

This chain joins TRBV6-5 and TRBJ1-1; D call uncertain. V was trimmed by 6 bases and J by 5 bases, leaving 13 bases between them. CDR3 length equals 13 residues. Germline-derived CDR1 and CDR2 are MNHEY and SVGAGI. CDR3 DNA sequence: TGTGCCAGCAGCTACAAATTCGGGACTGAAGCTTTCTTT. It is translated as CASSYKFGTEAFF.

This clone has just one count. The chain has TRBV7-9 and TRBJ1-4; 8 nucleotides line up with TRBD1. V lost 5 bases to trimming and J lost 1 base; unmatched junction nucleotides: 3. Germline CDR1 SEHNR, CDR2 FQNEAQ (reference sequence). The length of the CDR3 is 15 residues. The CDR3 protein is CASSLGTGTNEKLFF. CDR3 nucleotide sequence: TGTGCCAGCAGCCTAGGGACAGGAACTAATGAAAAACTGTTTTTT.

The chain is built from TRBV6-4 and TRBJ2-1; D is ambiguous. Germline V gives CDR1 MRHNA, CDR2 SNTAGT. V gave up 9 bases and J gave up 7 bases, with 7 bases separating them. There are 10 residues in the CDR3. The CDR3 sequence is CARVRNEQFF. As DNA, the CDR3 is TGTGCCAGGGTGAGGAATGAGCAGTTCTTC.

The V call is TRBV7-6, the J call TRBJ2-3, with 10 bases matching TRBD1. CDR1 and CDR2 (germline): SGHVS, FNYEAQ. The CDR3 is 16 amino acids. After removal of 2 bases from V and 2 bases from J, the junction contained 4 bases not matched to a gene. In DNA form, the CDR3 reads TGTGCCAGCAGCTTAACCGGGACAGGGGTCACAGATACGCAGTATTTT. Translating gives CASSLTGTGVTDTQYF. The entire variable domain, with the rest obtained from reference TRBV7-6 and TRBJ2-3, is as follows: GAGVSQSPRYKVTKRGQDVALRCDPISGHVSLYWYRQALGQGPEFLTYFNYEAQQDKSGLPNDRFSAERPEGSISTLTIQRTEQRDSAMYRCASSLTGTGVTDTQYFGPGTRLTVL.

The chain is built from TRBV6-4 and TRBJ2-1; D may be TRBD2 (5 bases). Germline values: CDR1 MRHNA, CDR2 SNTAGT. This CDR3 has 12 amino acids. The ends were cut back, 2 bases at V and 9 bases at J, with 8 bases in the middle. The CDR3 coding sequence is TGTGCCAGCAGTGACGAGGGTACTGAGCAGTTCTTC. Protein product: CASSDEGTEQFF.

The chain uses TRBV9 and TRBJ2-5; possible D gene TRBD1, 5 bases. From germline, CDR1 is SGDLS and CDR2 YYNGEE. The CDR3 length is 13 residues. Trimming shortened V by 0 bases and J by 5 bases, and 8 bases separated the two germline ends. The CDR3 is CASSVVSGETQYF. The CDR3 DNA reads as TGTGCCAGCAGCGTAGTCTCAGGGGAGACCCAGTACTTC.